This entry features one T cell receptor beta chain sequence. Sequencing was performed with immunoSEQ multiplex PCR; in TCRdb, only in-frame clones are kept and a portion is missing. Of about 140,000 clones detected, around nine tenths appear once; the ten largest clones hold under 12%. Per the germline V gene, CDR1 is SGDLS and CDR2 is YYNGEE. The CDR3 contains 17 residues. V lost 4 bases and J lost 6; bases outside the gene matches: 12. This specimen belongs to a study of blood T cell repertoires in COVID-19. The material sequenced was peripheral blood. This receptor was obtained from a man aged 50-60 years with active or convalescent COVID-19. The genes are TRBV9 and TRBJ2-3; 12 bases fit TRBD2. CDR3 amino acids: CASSPRRLAGESDTQYF. The CDR3 nucleotides are TGTGCCAGCAGCCCACGACGACTAGCGGGAGAGTCCGATACGCAGTATTTT.